This T cell receptor (beta chain) was identified in a study of blood T cell repertoires in COVID-19. For the study at large: Donors in the United States, Italy and Spain gave samples during acute or convalescent COVID-19. PBMCs, B-cell-depleted T cells, or T cells provided the cDNA or gDNA that made up the material.

The CDR3 is 17 residues long. Germline V gene data show CDR1 as SEHNR and CDR2 as FQNEAQ (reference sequence). The trim removed 3 bases at V and 3 bases at J, leaving 10 bases unmatched. In the authors' methods: Estimates of nucleated cell counts were drawn from the amplification of reference gene primers. Using immunoSEQ multiplex PCR, the repertoire was profiled, and TCRdb retains in-frame clones only, with some absent. V, J and clone size derive from that table, while D and trimming were established from the DNA sequence. In the table there are 120,000 to 150,000 clones, about 84% of which are singletons.

The chain is built from TRBV7-9 and TRBJ2-2, with TRBD2 matching over 7 bases. The sequence was collected from a human donor in a cohort sampled during active COVID-19. Material: peripheral blood. The CDR3 region has the DNA TGTGCCAGCAGCTTCAAGGGGCGGGACTATCACACCGGGGAGCTGTTTTTT. It encodes CASSFKGRDYHTGELFF. The full variable domain, with the rest looked up from reference TRBV7-9 and TRBJ2-2, is DTGVSQNPRHKITKRGQNVTFRCDPISEHNRLYWYRQTLGQGPEFLTYFQNEAQLEKSRLLSDRFSAERPKGSFSTLEIQRTEQGDSAMYLCASSFKGRDYHTGELFFGEGSRLTVL.